The T cell receptor (beta chain) described here comes from a study of CD8+ T cells in alopecia areata. Study-level background: Dosing with tofacitinib proceeded for 6 to 18 months, followed by 6 months off drug. General observations from the study: Mice gave a clearer picture of TCR sharing than patients did, possibly for HLA-related reasons.

On this clone: What it binds is unknown.

Reverse transcribed after extraction, RNA yielded cDNA as the sequencing template. Produced via immunoSEQ multiplex PCR; TCRdb's table is partial and in-frame only. Among about 150,000 clones, nearly 55% were seen once, and the ten largest hold 15% to 20%. The CDR3 is made up of 15 amino acids. CDR1 is MGHRA and CDR2 is YSYEKL in the germline V gene. The V end was cut by 3 bases, the J end by 7 bases, with 13 bases between. The treatment: oral pan-JAK inhibitor, 5-10 mg twice daily. Lesional scalp punch biopsies and peripheral blood came from alopecia areata patients. Sequenced here: CD8+ T cells sorted from blood, sampled at week 4, from a patient treated with tofacitinib. V and J are TRBV4-1 and TRBJ1-6; D remains unclear. The clonotype originates from a human donor with alopecia areata. As DNA, the CDR3 is TGCGCCAGCAGCCAGGTCTCCGACCGAAATTCACCCCTCCACTTT. Protein product: CASSQVSDRNSPLHF.